Below, 16 T cell receptor beta chains from the same sample are listed, as sequenced in a study of CD8+ T cells in alopecia areata. Extracted from the samples, RNA was reverse transcribed into cDNA to serve as the sequencing template. Profiling relied on immunoSEQ multiplex PCR, and the TCRdb table lists in-frame clones only, not all of them. This repertoire lists roughly 1,400 clones without singletons; roughly two fifths sits in the top ten. The sample taken for sequencing was lesional skin. The receptors originated from a C3H/HeJ mouse with alopecia areata. For this strain, the MHC haplotype corresponds to H2-k.

In this sample, this clone turned up a few times. The database protein in TCRdb disagrees with the DNA translation at residue 12; the sequence shown here was translated from the DNA. Mouse gene names and germline throughout. The CDR3 is cut off 3 residues early in the read; its end comes from the germline J gene. The chain has TRBV16 and TRBJ1-6; 11 bases match TRBD1. TRBJ1-6 qualifies as an ORF whose function is uncertain. J was trimmed by 10 bases and V by 1 base; bases with no gene match: 3. Germline CDR1 and CDR2: SGHSA and FRNQAP. This CDR3 region has 15 residues. The CDR3 spells CASSLGGDRGSPLYF. CDR3 DNA (partial): TGTGCAAGCAGCTTAGGGGGGGACAGGGGGTCGCCC.

This clone was seen repeatedly, ten times or more. Gene names and germline refer to mouse. The observed sequence ends 4 residues before the CDR3 terminus, with the missing tail filled in from the germline J gene. This chain uses TRBV5 with TRBJ2-3; 8 bases are shared with TRBD2. Germline V gene sequence: CDR1 LGHNA, CDR2 YNLKQL (reference sequence). Unmatched junction bases numbered 5, after V lost 0 bases and J lost 0 bases. The CDR3 length is 17 residues. CDR3 DNA, as far as it was read: TGTGCCAGCAGCCAAGATTCGGGGGGGGCTAGTGCAGAA. It yields the protein CASSQDSGGASAE. The entire CDR3 reads CASSQDSGGASAETLYF.

This clone was seen ten or more times. All gene names here are mouse names. The read halts 4 residues ahead of the CDR3 end, with the missing end drawn from the germline J gene. The chain couples TRBV31 to TRBJ2-7, with 10 bases lining up with TRBD1. This CDR3 has 15 amino acids. V lost 1 base and J lost 2; bases outside the gene matches: 5. Looked up from germline, CDR1 is GKSSPN and CDR2 is SITVG. CDR3: CAWSPPGQGPYEQYF. The covered CDR3 bases are TGTGCCTGGAGTCCCCCGGGACAGGGGCCCTAT.

This clone was recorded many times. Gene names and germline match the mouse. The CDR3 loop is CASSFGSQNTLYF. CDR3 bases read: TGTGCTAGCAGTTTTGGTAGTCAAAAC. The chain recombines TRBV29 with TRBJ2-4; unclear D gene. Read sequence stops 4 residues before the CDR3 end, and the germline J gene provides the missing end. Trimming shortened V by 3 bases and J by 0 bases, and 4 bases separated the two germline ends. CDR3 length equals 13 residues. The germline CDR1 and CDR2 sequences are MSHET and SYDVDS.

In this sample, this clone turned up many times. Any gene name here is a mouse gene name. The read terminates 4 residues ahead of where the CDR3 ends, so the germline J gene completes it. The chain recombines TRBV19 with TRBJ2-5, with 12 bases matching TRBD2. With V trimmed by 5 bases and J by 2 bases, 3 bases remained unmatched. The CDR3 runs 15 residues. CDR1 FNHDT and CDR2 SITEND come from the germline V gene (reference sequence). The sequenced CDR3 bases are TGTGCCAGCAGCTGGACTGGGGGGGGCCAAGAC. Translation gives CASSWTGGGQD. The full CDR3 is CASSWTGGGQDTQYF.

This clone was recorded at least ten times. Any gene name here is a mouse gene name. With the read ending 4 residues before the CDR3 end, the germline J gene is used to fill in that end. The chain combines TRBV29 with TRBJ1-1, with D possibly TRBD1 on 5 matching bases. V was cut by 8 bases and J by 0 bases, with 13 bases left in between. This CDR3 contains 14 residues. The germline V gene has CDR1 MSHET and CDR2 SYDVDS. Incomplete CDR3 DNA: TGTGCTAGCGCCCGCGGACAAACAAACACA. Its translation is CASARGQTNT. From start to end, the CDR3 is CASARGQTNTEVFF.

There are many counts of this clone. Genes and germline come from the mouse. Sequencing ends 4 residues short of the CDR3 end; the germline J gene provides the rest. The gene calls are TRBV19 and TRBJ2-7; 9 bases line up with TRBD2. The CDR3 is 15 residues long. The germline gives CDR1 FNHDT, CDR2 SITEND (reference sequence). The CDR3: CASSRTGTGRYEQYF. CDR3 bases read: TGTGCCAGCAGTAGGACCGGGACTGGGCGGTAT.

This clone was counted ten times or more. Genes and germline come from the mouse. The DNA ends 4 residues before the CDR3 does, and the rest of the CDR3 is filled in from the germline J gene. The chain recombines TRBV13-2 with TRBJ2-7, with TRBD2 identical over 8 bases. This CDR3 region has 14 residues. CDR1 and CDR2 (germline): NNHNN, SYGAGS (reference sequence). With 3 bases clipped from V and 0 bases from J, the junction kept 2 bases outside the gene matches. CDR3: CASGAWGVSYEQYF. The CDR3 DNA, read in part, is TGTGCCAGCGGTGCCTGGGGGGTCTCCTAT.

This clone has at least ten counts. Gene names refer to mouse genes. The read terminates 4 residues ahead of where the CDR3 ends, so the germline J gene completes it. The V gene is TRBV13-3, the J gene TRBJ2-7; 10 bases fit TRBD2. J gave up 3 bases and V 5 bases, and 2 bases lay outside the gene matches. The CDR3 has 13 residues. Germline V lookup: CDR1 NNHDY, CDR2 SYVADS. Incomplete CDR3 DNA: TGTGCCAGCAGCGGGACTGGGGTCTAT. As protein: CASSGTGVY. The entire CDR3 sequence reads CASSGTGVYEQYF.

There are a few counts of this clone. Genes here carry mouse names. The read ends 4 residues before the CDR3 terminus; that terminus is restored from the germline J gene. The J gene is TRBJ1-1, the V gene TRBV4; 7 nucleotides align to TRBD1. The CDR3 is made up of 14 amino acids. V lost 6 bases to trimming and J lost 0 bases; unmatched junction nucleotides: 4. CDR1 and CDR2 from the germline V gene are LGHDT and YNNKQL (reference sequence). The sequenced CDR3 bases are TGTGCCAGCAGACCCGGGACAGCAAACACA. Amino acids: CASRPGTANT. The CDR3 in full is CASRPGTANTEVFF. Together with reference TRBV4 and TRBJ1-1, the CDR3 gives the full variable domain: ETAVFQTPNYHVTQVGNEVSFNCKQTLGHDTMYWYKQDSKKLLKIMFSYNNKQLIVNETVPRRFSPQSSDKAHLNLRIKSVEPEDSAVYLCASRPGTANTEVFFGKGTRLTVV.

In this sample, this clone turned up many times. Gene names are mouse gene names. The sequenced fragment ends 4 residues before the CDR3 boundary, so the rest is inferred from the germline J gene. The V gene is TRBV13-2, the J gene TRBJ2-1; TRBD2 matches at 13 bases. The CDR3 runs 17 residues. The V gene end was trimmed by 3 bases and the J gene end by 1 base; junction bases not matched to a gene: 4. Germline V lookup: CDR1 NNHNN, CDR2 SYGAGS (reference sequence). The CDR3 sequence: CASGVGDWGGNYAEQFF. The sequenced part of the CDR3 DNA is TGTGCCAGCGGTGTCGGGGACTGGGGGGGGAACTATGCT.

To note about this clone: The gene names here belong to mouse. The CDR3 end falls 4 residues outside the read, so it is completed with the germline J gene. The gene calls are TRBV31 and TRBJ2-2, with 10 positions matching TRBD1. This CDR3 is built from 17 residues. The germline V gene has CDR1 GKSSPN and CDR2 SITVG. With 1 base clipped from V and 0 bases from J, the junction kept 5 bases outside the gene matches. CDR3 DNA, as far as it was read: TGTGCCTGGAGTCGGGACAGGGGTGTTGCAAACACCGGG. It translates to CAWSRDRGVANTG. The whole CDR3 region reads CAWSRDRGVANTGQLYF.

The table lists this clone with a few counts. TCRdb lists a protein that is different at residue 14 from the translated DNA; the protein given here uses the DNA translation. The listed genes are named as in mouse. The sequenced fragment ends 3 residues before the CDR3 boundary, so the rest is inferred from the germline J gene. The chain joins TRBV2 to TRBJ1-6, with a tentative D call TRBD1 (6 bases). TRBJ1-6 is an ORF for which the function is uncertain. Germline CDR1 and CDR2: LGHNA and YSYQKL. Trimming shortened V by 1 base and J by 0 bases, and 10 bases separated the two germline ends. This CDR3 has 17 amino acids. The DNA read from the CDR3 is TGTGCCAGCAGCCAAGCTTCAGGGGATTCCTATAATTCGCCC. Its translation is CASSQASGDSYNSP. The CDR3 in its entirety is CASSQASGDSYNSPLYF.

This clone appeared a few times. TCRdb and the translated DNA give different amino acids at residue 11; the protein presented here is the one translated from the DNA. Each gene name is a mouse one. This CDR3 reads CASSLGDRGSPLYF. Incomplete CDR3 DNA: TGTGCCAGCAGCTTGGGGGACAGGGGGTCGCCC. The chain joins TRBV3 to TRBJ1-6; TRBD1 matches at 11 bases. Coverage ceases 3 residues before the CDR3 finishes, and the germline J gene fills in the end. TRBJ1-6 is classed as an ORF, of uncertain function. In germline, CDR1 is SNHLY, CDR2 FYNGKV (reference sequence). Unmatched junction bases numbered 2, after V lost 3 bases and J lost 10 bases. CDR3 length equals 14 residues.

In its sample, this clone was seen many times. Gene labels here are mouse ones. Read data end 4 residues before the CDR3 end; the end is taken from the germline J gene. The chain couples TRBV19 to TRBJ1-4; TRBD1 matches at 9 bases. The CDR3 consists of 14 residues. Germline assignment: CDR1 FNHDT and CDR2 SITEND (reference sequence). Losses at the gene ends were 4 bases for V and 5 bases for J; bases not matched to a gene: 3. The CDR3 reads CASSGDRVNERLFF. CDR3 DNA (partial): TGTGCCAGCAGTGGGGACAGGGTTAACGAA.

This clone is medium-sized in the sample. Gene names and germline refer to mouse. The DNA ends 4 residues before the CDR3 does, and the rest of the CDR3 is filled in from the germline J gene. This sequence joins TRBV5 and TRBJ2-1, with TRBD2 matching over 9 bases. V shed 5 bases and J 3 bases; nucleotides not matched to a gene: 2. CDR1 and CDR2 from the germline V gene are LGHNA and YNLKQL (reference sequence). The CDR3 runs to 14 residues. CDR3 DNA (partial): TGTGCCAGCAGCAACTGGGGGGTCTATGCT. Translated, it gives CASSNWGVYA. The full CDR3 is CASSNWGVYAEQFF.